The clone carrying this T cell receptor beta chain turned up a few times. Its antigen is unknown. This sample is drawn from a study of blood T cells in healthy people across ages. Study overall: Template switching picked up about one barcoded beta molecule for each two T cells. Broader study findings: Estimates drawn from one million T cells were deemed to understate diversity. The donors' CMV status was not determined, possibly confounding changes in expanded clonotypes. Whereas aged donors had fewer naive CD4+ cells, long-lived donors had more of them and higher diversity.

Germline V gene data show CDR1 as PRHDT and CDR2 as FYEKMQ (reference sequence). The CDR3 runs 14 residues. V lost 2 bases and J lost 3, with 11 bases in between. A second PCR of roughly 7 to 11 cycles used a sample-barcoded 5' primer and a J-beta primer mix. TCRdb itself ran the 5' RACE reads through MiXCR, one entry per CDR3 protein. The repertoire holds approximately 1,700,000 distinct CDR3 sequences, with 39% as singletons. This clonotype originated in a human donor in good health. The chain carries TRBV13 and TRBJ2-7; tentatively, D is TRBD1 (5 bases). Sample: blood. The CDR3: CASSLRGPFYEQYF. The CDR3 region has the DNA TGTGCCAGCAGCTTAAGGGGTCCTTTCTACGAGCAGTACTTC. Full variable domain (missing parts from reference TRBV13 and TRBJ2-7): AAGVIQSPRHLIKEKRETATLKCYPIPRHDTVYWYQQGPGQDPQFLISFYEKMQSDKGSIPDRFSAQQFSDYHSELNMSSLELGDSALYFCASSLRGPFYEQYFGPGTRLTVT.